The 23 T cell receptor beta chains given below trace back to one sample, sequenced in a study of T-cell reconstitution after alpha-beta-depleted transplantation in children. Preparation of the TCRbeta library involved a method that used unique molecular identifiers. TCRdb fed the PCR reads into MiXCR, producing one record per CDR3 protein. Counted here are fewer than 550,000 distinct CDR3 sequences, about 10% occurring once; the ten biggest clones make up 2% to 2.5%. The sample here was PBMCs, taken before TCRalphabeta/CD19-depleted stem cell transplant. The receptor set was obtained from a child aged 2-15 years with inherited bone marrow failure, due to receive a stem cell transplant.

In its sample, this clonotype was seen many times. The chain has TRBV2 and TRBJ1-5, with D possibly matching TRBD1 (6 bases). The CDR3 spans 13 residues. Germline CDR1 SNHLY, CDR2 FYNNEI. The V gene lost 1 base and the J gene lost 7 bases, with 8 bases spanning the gap. The CDR3 DNA follows: TGTGCCAGCAGTGAAGAAAGGGGGCAGCCCCAGCATTTT. Translating it yields CASSEERGQPQHF. The whole variable domain, remainder taken from reference TRBV2 and TRBJ1-5, is EPEVTQTPSHQVTQMGQEVILRCVPISNHLYFYWYRQILGQKVEFLVSFYNNEISEKSEIFDDQFSVERPDGSNFTLKIRSTKLEDSAMYFCASSEERGQPQHFGDGTRLSIL.

This clonotype came up many times. The genes are TRBV7-9 and TRBJ2-3; D remains ambiguous. CDR3 length: 13 amino acids. CDR1 is SEHNR, CDR2 FQNEAQ, per germline (reference sequence). V lost 5 bases and J 6 bases, leaving 12 bases between the germline ends. Written as DNA, the CDR3 is TGTGCCAGCAGCCCACACACTCCGGATACGCAGTATTTT. Its protein is CASSPHTPDTQYF.

In this sample, this clonotype turned up many times. The rearrangement links TRBV2 to TRBJ2-7, with 15 bases lining up with TRBD2. Germline-derived CDR1 and CDR2 are SNHLY and FYNNEI. The CDR3 runs 15 residues. Trimming cost V 5 bases and J 7 bases; bases outside gene matches: 6. The CDR3 is CASSIGLAGGWEQYF. DNA of the CDR3: TGTGCCAGCAGTATAGGACTAGCGGGAGGGTGGGAGCAGTACTTC. The full variable domain, with the rest looked up from reference TRBV2 and TRBJ2-7, is EPEVTQTPSHQVTQMGQEVILRCVPISNHLYFYWYRQILGQKVEFLVSFYNNEISEKSEIFDDQFSVERPDGSNFTLKIRSTKLEDSAMYFCASSIGLAGGWEQYFGPGTRLTVT.

This clonotype showed up many times. The chain links TRBV7-9 to TRBJ2-7; D not resolved. V was pared by 2 bases and J by 3 bases, with 11 bases between. The CDR3 is 14 amino acids. The V gene's germline CDR1 is SEHNR and CDR2 FQNEAQ (reference sequence). CDR3 sequence: CASSLSGLGYEQYF. The CDR3 nucleotides are TGTGCCAGCAGCTTATCGGGTCTCGGCTACGAGCAGTACTTC.

This clonotype was detected many times. This chain joins TRBV12-3 or TRBV12-4 and TRBJ2-1; perhaps D is TRBD1 or TRBD2 (6 bases each). V was pared by 5 bases and J by 4 bases, with 18 bases between. This CDR3 has 16 residues. The CDR3 reads CASSPPGGGVYNEQFF. The CDR3 DNA reads TGTGCCAGCAGTCCCCCCGGGGGCGGGGTTTACAATGAGCAGTTCTTC.

This clonotype showed up many times. The CDR3 loop reads CSARDHGFLADTQYF. DNA for the CDR3: TGCAGTGCTAGAGATCACGGTTTCCTGGCAGATACGCAGTATTTT. V gene TRBV20-1 combines with J gene TRBJ2-3; no definite D call. V was cut by 0 bases and J by 4 bases, with 14 bases left in between. CDR3 length: 15 amino acids. Germline lookup yields CDR1 DFQATT and CDR2 SNEGSKA (reference sequence).

This clonotype was observed a handful of times. The chain recombines TRBV7-2 with TRBJ2-7, with 9 bases lining up with TRBD1. This CDR3 region has 16 residues. J lost 3 bases, V lost 5 bases, and 11 bases had no gene match. Germline CDR1 and CDR2: SGHTA and FQGNSA. The CDR3 here is CASSAPGTGTSYEQYF. The CDR3 nucleotides read TGTGCCAGCAGCGCCCCCGGGACAGGGACAAGCTACGAGCAGTACTTC.

The sample holds a few counts of this clonotype. The CDR3 nucleotides read TGCGCCAGCAGCCAAGATTGGGCAGGGGGCGGCACCGGGGAGCTGTTTTTT. It encodes CASSQDWAGGGTGELFF. V usage is TRBV4-3 and J usage is TRBJ2-2, with TRBD1 identical over 8 bases. Germline lookup yields CDR1 LGHNA and CDR2 YSLEER. The CDR3 is 17 residues long. Trimming cost V 0 bases and J 4 bases; bases outside gene matches: 7.

This clonotype was seen many times. The gene calls are TRBV16 and TRBJ2-2, with D uncertain. CDR3 length: 15 residues. Germline V gene sequence: CDR1 KGHSY, CDR2 FQNENV. Trimming left V 1 base short and J 1 base short, with 7 bases between. In DNA, the CDR3 is TGTGCCAGCAGCCAATTAGAAAGGAACACCGGGGAGCTGTTTTTT. Translated: CASSQLERNTGELFF.

The sample holds many counts of this clonotype. This chain connects TRBV20-1 to TRBJ2-7; TRBD2 aligns across 12 bases. The CDR3 length is 13 residues. V lost 6 bases and J lost 6; bases outside the gene matches: 6. CDR1 is DFQATT, CDR2 SNEGSKA, per germline (reference sequence). The chain's CDR3 is CSAPTSGSFEQYF. DNA for the CDR3: TGCAGTGCCCCGACTAGCGGGAGCTTCGAGCAGTACTTC.

This clonotype came up many times. The chain employs TRBV6-1 and TRBJ1-2; D is possibly TRBD1 (5 bases). Germline values: CDR1 MNHNS, CDR2 SASEGT. CDR3 length equals 13 residues. Trimming left V 6 bases short and J 3 bases short, with 11 bases between. The CDR3 sequence is CASSIGDDYGYTF. The DNA of the CDR3 is TGTGCCAGCAGCATAGGGGATGACTATGGCTACACCTTC.

This clonotype was recorded at least ten times. This chain uses TRBV9 with TRBJ2-7; 11 positions agree with TRBD2. The CDR3 loop spans 15 amino acids. Germline assignment: CDR1 SGDLS and CDR2 YYNGEE. V gave up 0 bases and J gave up 3 bases; unmatched junction bases: 2. CDR3 residues: CASSVGTSGGYEQYF. The CDR3 region has the DNA TGTGCCAGCAGCGTAGGTACTAGCGGGGGCTACGAGCAGTACTTC.

This clonotype was detected ten times or more. The rearrangement links TRBV7-2 to TRBJ2-4; perhaps TRBD1 as D (5 bases). CDR3 length: 12 amino acids. Trimming removed 1 base at V and 9 bases at J, with 7 bases between. Germline loops: CDR1 SGHTA, CDR2 FQGNSA. CDR3 in DNA: TGTGCCAGCAGCTTAGGGGGCACCATTCAGTACTTC. Translation: CASSLGGTIQYF.

CDR3 region: CSASLRGGKPQHF. The CDR3, as DNA: TGCAGTGCTAGTCTCCGGGGGGGGAAGCCCCAGCATTTT. The V call is TRBV20-1, the J call TRBJ1-5, with D tentatively TRBD1 (5 bases). Germline loops: CDR1 DFQATT, CDR2 SNEGSKA (reference sequence). Trimming stripped 3 bases from V and 8 bases from J, with 14 bases between. The length of the CDR3 is 13 residues.

Only a few counts were recorded for this clonotype. The genes are TRBV27 and TRBJ1-5; a weak D match, TRBD1 (5 bases). V lost 6 bases and J lost 1, with 7 bases in between. This CDR3 has 13 amino acids. Germline V gene lookup returns CDR1 MNHEY and CDR2 SMNVEV (reference sequence). The CDR3 nucleotides are TGTGCCAGCAGGGGGGGGAGCAATCAGCCCCAGCATTTT. Translated: CASRGGSNQPQHF.

The rearrangement uses TRBV20-1 and TRBJ2-7; 10 bases align to TRBD2. The junction had 9 bases not matched to a gene; V was cut back by 5 bases and J by 2 bases. The CDR3 runs 15 residues. Per the germline V gene, CDR1 is DFQATT and CDR2 is SNEGSKA (reference sequence). The CDR3 DNA follows: TGCAGTGCTCTTAGCGGGAGGTCTTTCGCCTACGAGCAGTACTTC. It codes for CSALSGRSFAYEQYF.

In its sample, this clonotype was seen many times. CDR3 sequence (DNA): TGTGCCAGCAGCCAAGGGGGTCCCATTACGCAGTATTTT. Translation: CASSQGGPITQYF. J is TRBJ2-3 and V is TRBV4-2; D is unresolved. The CDR3 length is 13 residues. V was pared by 1 base and J by 8 bases, with 10 bases between. The germline V gene encodes CDR1 LGHNA and CDR2 YNFKEQ.

Turning to this clonotype: A much more abundant neighbour one base away suggests this may be a read error. The gene calls are TRBV12-3 or TRBV12-4 and TRBJ2-7; D is unresolved. This CDR3 is built from 12 residues. The V and J ends lost 4 bases and 5 bases respectively, with 9 bases between them. The CDR3 nucleotides read TGTGCCAGCAGTTCGTGGGGAAACGAGCAGTACTTC. This codes for CASSSWGNEQYF.

Of note for this clonotype: With a much larger clone just one base away, this may be a read error. V is TRBV28 and J is TRBJ2-1; TRBD2 matches 12 bases. Germline V gene sequence: CDR1 MDHEN, CDR2 SYDVKM. This CDR3 contains 18 residues. The CDR3 region is CASSFRLAGGSSYNERFF. Written as DNA, the CDR3 is TGTGCCAGCAGTTTTCGTCTAGCGGGAGGGTCCTCCTACAATGAGCGGTTCTTC.

In its sample, this clonotype was seen many times. This chain uses TRBV27 with TRBJ2-4; possibly TRBD2 for D (5 bases). The germline V gene has CDR1 MNHEY and CDR2 SMNVEV (reference sequence). This CDR3 has 16 residues. V shed 5 bases and J shed 6 bases, with 20 bases lying between them. The CDR3 loop is CASSPGAGGSLNIQYF. CDR3 DNA: TGTGCCAGCAGTCCCGGTGCGGGCGGGTCACTAAACATTCAGTACTTC.

The table lists this clonotype with a few counts. The V call is TRBV20-1, the J call TRBJ2-3; the D is unclear. V shed 3 bases and J shed 4 bases, with 17 bases lying between them. The germline CDR1 and CDR2 sequences are DFQATT and SNEGSKA (reference sequence). The CDR3 covers 15 residues. CDR3 in amino acids: CSASRGRSAADTQYF. In nucleotides, the CDR3 is TGCAGTGCTAGTCGAGGTCGGTCTGCGGCAGATACGCAGTATTTT.

This clonotype appeared many times. The chain uses TRBV5-1 and TRBJ1-1, with TRBD1 as a possible D gene (6 bases). Germline CDR1 reads SGHRS; CDR2 reads YFSETQ. This CDR3 has 14 residues. The V and J ends lost 0 bases and 5 bases respectively, with 11 bases between them. CDR3 bases: TGCGCCAGCAGCTTGGGAGCAGGGGCAACTGAAGCTTTCTTT. Translation gives CASSLGAGATEAFF.

This clonotype has at least ten counts. The chain combines TRBV7-9 with TRBJ1-1; 8 nucleotides line up with TRBD1. Germline CDR1 and CDR2: SEHNR and FQNEAQ (reference sequence). This CDR3 spans 15 amino acids. J lost 0 bases, V lost 5 bases, and 5 bases had no gene match. The CDR3 protein is CASSPQTGVNTEAFF. In nucleotides, the CDR3 is TGTGCCAGCAGCCCGCAGACAGGGGTGAACACTGAAGCTTTCTTT.